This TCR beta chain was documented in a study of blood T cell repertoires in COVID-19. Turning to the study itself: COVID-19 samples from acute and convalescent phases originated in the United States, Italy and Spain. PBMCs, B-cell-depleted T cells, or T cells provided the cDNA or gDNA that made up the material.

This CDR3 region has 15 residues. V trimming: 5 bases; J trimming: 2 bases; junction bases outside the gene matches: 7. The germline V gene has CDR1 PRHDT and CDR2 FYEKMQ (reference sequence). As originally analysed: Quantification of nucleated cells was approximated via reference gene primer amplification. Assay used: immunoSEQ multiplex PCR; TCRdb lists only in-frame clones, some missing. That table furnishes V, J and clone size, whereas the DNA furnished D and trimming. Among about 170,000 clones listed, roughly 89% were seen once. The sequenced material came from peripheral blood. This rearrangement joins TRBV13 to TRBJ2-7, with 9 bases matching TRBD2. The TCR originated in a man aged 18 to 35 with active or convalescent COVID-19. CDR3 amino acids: CASSPPGLATYEQYF. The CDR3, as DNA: TGTGCCAGCAGCCCGCCGGGACTAGCTACCTACGAGCAGTACTTC.